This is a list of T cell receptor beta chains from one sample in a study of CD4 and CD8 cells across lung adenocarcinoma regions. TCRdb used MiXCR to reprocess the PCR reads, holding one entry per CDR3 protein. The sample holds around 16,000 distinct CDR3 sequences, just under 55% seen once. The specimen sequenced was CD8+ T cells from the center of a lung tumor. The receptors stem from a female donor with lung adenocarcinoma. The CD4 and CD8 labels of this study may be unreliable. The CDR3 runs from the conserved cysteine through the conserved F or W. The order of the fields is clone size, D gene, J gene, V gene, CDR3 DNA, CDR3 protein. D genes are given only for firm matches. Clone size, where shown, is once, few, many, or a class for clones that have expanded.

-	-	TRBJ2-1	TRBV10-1	TGCGCCAGCAGTGGACCGGAGGGGGGTGAGCAGTTCTTC	CASSGPEGGEQFF
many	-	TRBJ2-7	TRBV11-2	TGTGCCAGCAGCTTAACGGACACCGCCTACGAGCAGTACTTC	CASSLTDTAYEQYF
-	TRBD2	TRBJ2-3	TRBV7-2	TGTGCCAGCAGCTTAGCGACTAGCGGGAGGGCAGATACGCAGTATTTT	CASSLATSGRADTQYF
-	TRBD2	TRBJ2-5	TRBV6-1	TGTGCCAGCAGCGGGGGGGGTGACCCAGAGACCCAGTACTTC	CASSGGGDPETQYF
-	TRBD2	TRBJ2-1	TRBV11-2	TGTGCCAGCAGCCCCGTTAGCAGCGGGGGTGACAATGAGCAGTTCTTC	CASSPVSSGGDNEQFF
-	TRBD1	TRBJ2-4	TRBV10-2	TGCGCCACCCAGGGACAGGGGGGCCATCAGTACTTC	CATQGQGGHQYF
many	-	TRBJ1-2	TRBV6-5	TGTGCCAGCAGTTACGGCAGGTCGCAATATGGCTACACCTTC	CASSYGRSQYGYTF
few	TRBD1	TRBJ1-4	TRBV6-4	TGTGCCAGCCCTCCGGGAAAGGGGGCTCTATATAATGAAAAACTGTTTTTT	CASPPGKGALYNEKLFF
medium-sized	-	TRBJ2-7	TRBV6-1	TGTGCCAGCAAGTACAGGGTAGATCTCTACGAGCAGTACTTC	CASKYRVDLYEQYF
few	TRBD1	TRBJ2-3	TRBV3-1	TGTGCCAGCAGCCAAGCGAGGGGGCTCACAGATACGCAGTATTTT	CASSQARGLTDTQYF
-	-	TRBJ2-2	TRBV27	TGTGCCAGCAGGCCACCCGGTCGTAACACCGGGGAGCTGTTTTTT	CASRPPGRNTGELFF
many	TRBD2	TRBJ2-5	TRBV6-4	TGTGCCAGCAGGACTCAGTTCGGGACTAGCGGGGGGAAAGAGACCCAGTACTTC	CASRTQFGTSGGKETQYF
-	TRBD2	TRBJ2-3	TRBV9	TGTGCCAGCAGCGTATTTTCGGGACTAATTGAAGATACGCAGTATTTT	CASSVFSGLIEDTQYF
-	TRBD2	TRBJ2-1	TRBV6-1	TGTGCCAGCAGTGAATATTTGACTAGCGGCAATGAGCAGTTCTTC	CASSEYLTSGNEQFF